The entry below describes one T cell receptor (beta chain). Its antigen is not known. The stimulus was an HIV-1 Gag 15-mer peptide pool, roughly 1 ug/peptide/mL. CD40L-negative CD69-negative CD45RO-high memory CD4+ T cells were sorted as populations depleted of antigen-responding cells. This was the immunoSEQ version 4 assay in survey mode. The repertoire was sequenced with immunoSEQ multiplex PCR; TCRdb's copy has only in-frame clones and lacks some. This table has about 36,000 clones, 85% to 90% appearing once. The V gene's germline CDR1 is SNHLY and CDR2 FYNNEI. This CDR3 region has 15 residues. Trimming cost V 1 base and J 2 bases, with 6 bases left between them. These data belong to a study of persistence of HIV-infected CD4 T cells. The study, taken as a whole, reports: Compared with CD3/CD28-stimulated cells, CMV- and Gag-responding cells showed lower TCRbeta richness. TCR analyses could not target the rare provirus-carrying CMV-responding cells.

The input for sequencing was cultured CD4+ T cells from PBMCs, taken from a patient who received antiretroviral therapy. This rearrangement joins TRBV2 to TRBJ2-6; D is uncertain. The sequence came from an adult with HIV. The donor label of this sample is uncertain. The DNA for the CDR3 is TGTGCCAGCAGTGAAGTGGGGACTGGGGCCAACGTCCTGACTTTC. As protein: CASSEVGTGANVLTF.